The clone carrying this TCR beta chain was detected ten times or more. This entry belongs to a study of early T cells in non-severe SARS-CoV-2 infection. CDR3 length equals 12 residues. The germline V gene has CDR1 SGHTA and CDR2 FQGTGA. Trimming removed 5 bases from V and 9 bases from J, with 11 bases in between. TCRdb passed the 5' RACE reads through MiXCR, listing each CDR3 protein once. Seen here are tens of thousands of distinct CDR3 sequences, roughly 5.2% observed once, and the top ten hold approximately 3.4%. The receptor was isolated from an adult who was a healthcare worker with PCR-confirmed SARS-CoV-2 infection or an uninfected control (not recorded which). The chain is built from TRBV7-3 and TRBJ2-1; weak D call: TRBD2 (6 bases). Sequenced sample: whole blood. The CDR3 coding sequence is TGTGCCAGCAGCCGACTAGGGGTTGAGCAGTTCTTC. Translating gives CASSRLGVEQFF.